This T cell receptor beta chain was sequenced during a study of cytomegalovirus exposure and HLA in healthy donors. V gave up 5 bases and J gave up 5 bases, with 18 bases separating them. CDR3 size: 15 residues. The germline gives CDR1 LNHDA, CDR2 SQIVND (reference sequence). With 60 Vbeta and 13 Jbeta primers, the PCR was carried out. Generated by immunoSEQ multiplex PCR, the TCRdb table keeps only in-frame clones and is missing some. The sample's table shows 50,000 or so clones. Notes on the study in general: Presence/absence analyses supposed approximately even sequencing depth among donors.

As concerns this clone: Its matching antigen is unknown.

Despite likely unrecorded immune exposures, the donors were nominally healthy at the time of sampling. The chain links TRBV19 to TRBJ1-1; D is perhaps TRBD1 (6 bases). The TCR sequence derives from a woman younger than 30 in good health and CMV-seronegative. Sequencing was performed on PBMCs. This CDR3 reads CASSAYRVRLTEAFF. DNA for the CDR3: TGTGCCAGTAGTGCCTACAGGGTCCGACTGACTGAAGCTTTCTTT.